The 32 T cell receptor beta chains in this list originate from one sample, sequenced in a study of T cell repertoires in cytomegalovirus infection. TCRdb independently ran MiXCR on the reads; one entry per CDR3 protein. The data hold fewer than 700,000 distinct CDR3 sequences, with approximately 25% observed a single time. Sequenced: CD8+ T cells from PBMCs. The origin of the receptors is a human donor in good health (CMV status not recorded). Some clones in this sample may be carry-over from other donors' samples.

This clonotype was recorded many times. V is TRBV28 and J is TRBJ2-2, with D maybe TRBD2 (5 bases). V was shortened by 6 bases and J by 5 bases, with 13 bases between the two germline ends. The CDR3 length is 14 residues. The V gene's germline CDR1 is MDHEN and CDR2 SYDVKM. The CDR3 loop reads CASSPLSGTGELFF. For the CDR3, the DNA is TGTGCCAGCAGCCCTTTATCGGGGACCGGGGAGCTGTTTTTT.

This chain connects TRBV12-3 or TRBV12-4 to TRBJ2-7; tentative D call: TRBD1 (5 bases). This CDR3 comprises 17 residues. V was pared by 0 bases and J by 0 bases, with 15 bases between. The CDR3 is CASSLAWGFSSSYEQYF. As DNA, the CDR3 is TGTGCCAGCAGTTTAGCATGGGGCTTCTCGAGCTCCTACGAGCAGTACTTC.

In its sample, this clonotype was seen a few times. J is TRBJ2-1 and V is TRBV14; 10 bases map to TRBD2. The germline V gene has CDR1 SGHDN and CDR2 FVKESK. The CDR3 is 16 amino acids. After removal of 2 bases from V and 2 bases from J, the junction contained 3 bases not matched to a gene. As DNA, the CDR3 is TGTGCCAGCAGCCAAAGACTAGCGGGCCCCTACAATGAGCAGTTCTTC. It encodes CASSQRLAGPYNEQFF. The full variable domain, rest sourced from reference TRBV14 and TRBJ2-1, is EAGVTQFPSHSVIEKGQTVTLRCDPISGHDNLYWYRRVMGKEIKFLLHFVKESKQDESGMPNNRFLAERTGGTYSTLKVQPAELEDSGVYFCASSQRLAGPYNEQFFGPGTRLTVL.

This clonotype has ten or more counts. The V gene is TRBV6-1, the J gene TRBJ2-1; D remains unclear. This CDR3 has 11 residues. Trimming pared 5 bases from V and 5 bases from J, leaving 4 bases between. From germline, CDR1 is MNHNS and CDR2 SASEGT. DNA for the CDR3: TGTGCCAGCAGTTACAACAATGAGCAGTTCTTC. As protein: CASSYNNEQFF.

This chain connects TRBV9 to TRBJ1-1; possibly TRBD1 for D (5 bases). The CDR3 is 14 amino acids. The germline V gene encodes CDR1 SGDLS and CDR2 YYNGEE. Between the trimmed V and J ends, which lost 5 bases and 1 base, there was a span of 12 bases. CDR3 DNA: TGTGCCAGCAGTGGAACGGGGCCGAACACTGAAGCTTTCTTT. Protein: CASSGTGPNTEAFF.

This clonotype appeared a few times. This chain uses TRBV5-6 with TRBJ1-5; 7 bases agree with TRBD1. Germline V gene lookup returns CDR1 SGHDT and CDR2 YYEEEE. The CDR3 covers 16 residues. V lost 5 bases to trimming and J lost 8 bases; unmatched junction nucleotides: 16. Here the CDR3 reads CASSFFMYRGGKPQHF. The CDR3 region has the DNA TGTGCCAGCAGTTTCTTTATGTACAGGGGTGGCAAGCCCCAGCATTTT.

This clonotype showed up many times. The rearrangement joins TRBV12-3 or TRBV12-4 to TRBJ2-2; D is tentatively TRBD1 or TRBD2 (5 bases each). The CDR3 spans 13 residues. V gave up 8 bases and J gave up 2 bases, with 9 bases separating them. In nucleotides, the CDR3 is TGTGCCAGCCGGGACCTAAACACCGGGGAGCTGTTTTTT. It yields the protein CASRDLNTGELFF.

This clonotype was picked up many times. V gene TRBV28 combines with J gene TRBJ1-5, with unresolved D. The CDR3 has 15 residues. The V end lost 1 base, the J end lost 3 bases, and 10 bases lay between the germline ends. Germline CDR1 reads MDHEN; CDR2 reads SYDVKM. The CDR3 is CASSLSARLNQPQHF. CDR3 nucleotide sequence: TGTGCCAGCAGTTTATCTGCCAGGCTCAATCAGCCCCAGCATTTT.

The genes are TRBV7-2 and TRBJ1-1, with 7 bases identical to TRBD1. V gave up 5 bases and J gave up 3 bases; unmatched junction bases: 12. This CDR3 contains 16 residues. Germline V gene data show CDR1 as SGHTA and CDR2 as FQGNSA. CDR3 sequence (DNA): TGTGCCAGCAGCCCAAGTCCCTCCAGGGGGGACACTGAAGCTTTCTTT. This encodes CASSPSPSRGDTEAFF.

The V call is TRBV20-1, the J call TRBJ2-1, with 7 nucleotides matching TRBD2. The CDR3 runs 14 residues. Germline-derived CDR1 and CDR2 are DFQATT and SNEGSKA (reference sequence). V lost 3 bases, J lost 8 bases, and 10 bases stayed unmatched. The CDR3 DNA follows: TGCAGTGCTAGCGGGGGGTACTCTACGGATGAGCAGTTCTTC. This sequence encodes CSASGGYSTDEQFF.

The rearrangement uses TRBV27 and TRBJ2-7; D possibly uses TRBD1 or TRBD2 (6 bases each). Germline loops: CDR1 MNHEY, CDR2 SMNVEV (reference sequence). The V and J ends lost 7 bases and 6 bases respectively, with 16 bases between them. The CDR3 totals 13 residues. CDR3 sequence (DNA): TGTGCCAGCACCGTAGACGGGGGCGTCGAGCAGTACTTC. It is translated as CASTVDGGVEQYF.

This clonotype was counted only a few times. A read error may account for a junction end that differs from germline. The chain combines TRBV7-7 with TRBJ2-1; a possible D gene is TRBD1 (5 bases). Germline V gene sequence: CDR1 SSHAT, CDR2 FNYEAQ (reference sequence). The CDR3 is 14 residues long. The DNA of the CDR3 is TGTGCTAGCAGCTTAAAAGGGGACTACAATGAGCAGTTCTTC. It encodes CASSLKGDYNEQFF.

The chain joins TRBV20-1 to TRBJ1-6; D gene unclear. V gave up 0 bases and J gave up 10 bases, with 19 bases separating them. CDR3 length equals 16 residues. Germline loops: CDR1 DFQATT, CDR2 SNEGSKA (reference sequence). CDR3 amino acids: CSARDPPGFVWSPLHF. The DNA of the CDR3 is TGCAGTGCTAGAGATCCCCCCGGATTTGTGTGGTCACCCCTCCACTTT.

This clonotype was found a few times. The V call is TRBV15, the J call TRBJ1-5; D remains ambiguous. The germline V gene encodes CDR1 LNHNV and CDR2 YYDKDF (reference sequence). V was shortened by 0 bases and J by 5 bases, with 11 bases between the two germline ends. The CDR3 sequence is 15 residues long. The CDR3 nucleotides read TGTGCCACCAGCAGAGATGGGCAGGCGCATCAGCCCCAGCATTTT. This encodes CATSRDGQAHQPQHF.

This clonotype was observed a handful of times. The gene calls are TRBV6-2 or TRBV6-3 and TRBJ2-2; 10 bases are shared with TRBD2. Germline loops: CDR1 MNHEY, CDR2 SVGEGT. The CDR3 sequence is 16 residues long. With 6 bases clipped from V and 4 bases from J, the junction kept 8 bases outside the gene matches. The CDR3 spells CASRPLAGAVTGELFF. DNA for the CDR3: TGTGCCAGCAGGCCCCTAGCGGGGGCTGTCACCGGGGAGCTGTTTTTT.

DNA for the CDR3: TGTGCCAGCAGCGAATTCGAACAGGTGAACACTGAAGCTTTCTTT. Amino acids: CASSEFEQVNTEAFF. This chain connects TRBV9 to TRBJ1-1; the D gene is possibly TRBD1 (5 bases). Germline V gene lookup returns CDR1 SGDLS and CDR2 YYNGEE. V gave up 3 bases and J gave up 0 bases, with 12 bases separating them. The length of the CDR3 is 15 residues.

The V and J genes are TRBV7-9 and TRBJ2-3, with D tentatively TRBD2 (6 bases). Germline V gene data show CDR1 as SEHNR and CDR2 as FQNEAQ (reference sequence). The V gene lost 2 bases and the J gene lost 2 bases, with 14 bases spanning the gap. The CDR3 contains 16 residues. As DNA, the CDR3 is TGTGCCAGCAGCTTACCCCGGGGGTTTGTCACAGATACGCAGTATTTT. Translated: CASSLPRGFVTDTQYF. Using reference TRBV7-9 and TRBJ2-3 for the parts outside the CDR3, the full variable domain is DTGVSQNPRHKITKRGQNVTFRCDPISEHNRLYWYRQTLGQGPEFLTYFQNEAQLEKSRLLSDRFSAERPKGSFSTLEIQRTEQGDSAMYLCASSLPRGFVTDTQYFGPGTRLTVL.

This clonotype was picked up many times. This chain uses TRBV12-3 or TRBV12-4 with TRBJ1-1; 8 nucleotides line up with TRBD1. CDR3 length: 13 residues. The J segment lost 0 bases and the V segment lost 6 bases, leaving 0 bases of the junction unmatched. The CDR3, as DNA: TGTGCCAGCAGACAGGGGGTGAACACTGAAGCTTTCTTT. Residues: CASRQGVNTEAFF.

A remark on this clonotype: This may come from a read error, since a much larger clone is one base off. The chain has TRBV6-1 and TRBJ2-1; 11 positions agree with TRBD2. The CDR3 contains 15 residues. The germline CDR1 and CDR2 sequences are MNHNS and SASEGT. With 9 bases clipped from V and 12 bases from J, the junction kept 16 bases outside the gene matches. DNA for the CDR3: TGTGCCAGTACGATAGCGGGGGGGCTGTTGGATGTGCAGTTCTTC. It yields the protein CASTIAGGLLDVQFF.

This clonotype was seen a few times. This rearrangement joins TRBV2 to TRBJ2-7, with no clear D. Germline V lookup: CDR1 SNHLY, CDR2 FYNNEI. This CDR3 has 12 residues. V dropped 6 bases and J dropped 6 bases, with 12 bases sitting between them. The CDR3 DNA follows: TGTGCCAGCAGGGTGGTGGTCGGCGAGCAGTACTTC. Encoded protein: CASRVVVGEQYF.

V and J are TRBV29-1 and TRBJ1-1, with D possibly matching TRBD1 (6 bases). V gave up 8 bases and J gave up 6 bases, with 19 bases separating them. Germline V gene lookup returns CDR1 SQVTM and CDR2 ANQGSEA. There are 13 residues in the CDR3. The CDR3 sequence is CSTMGGTMPEAFF. DNA of the CDR3: TGCAGCACCATGGGGGGGACAATGCCTGAAGCTTTCTTT. Complete variable domain (other parts from reference TRBV29-1 and TRBJ1-1): SAVISQKPSRDICQRGTSLTIQCQVDSQVTMMFWYRQQPGQSLTLIATANQGSEATYESGFVIDKFPISRPNLTFSTLTVSNMSPEDSSIYLCSTMGGTMPEAFFGQGTRLTVV.

In this sample, this clonotype turned up many times. The chain uses TRBV6-5 and TRBJ2-2, with TRBD1 matching over 7 bases. Germline V gene data show CDR1 as MNHEY and CDR2 as SVGAGI. The CDR3 is 16 amino acids. Trimming removed 2 bases from V and 2 bases from J; junction bases left unmatched: 5. CDR3 amino acids: CASSYPGGPNTGELFF. The CDR3 DNA reads as TGTGCCAGCAGTTACCCAGGGGGTCCCAACACCGGGGAGCTGTTTTTT.

This clonotype occurred a few times. CDR3 sequence: CASSLYWGSAEAFF. CDR3 nucleotides: TGTGCCAGCAGTTTATATTGGGGGAGCGCTGAAGCTTTCTTT. The V call is TRBV27, the J call TRBJ1-1, with TRBD1 as a possible D gene (5 bases). The V gene's germline CDR1 is MNHEY and CDR2 SMNVEV (reference sequence). The V and J ends lost 1 base and 6 bases respectively, with 12 bases between them. The CDR3 contains 14 residues.

The genes are TRBV10-3 and TRBJ1-1; no firm D call. The CDR3 is 16 amino acids. The V and J ends lost 3 bases and 3 bases respectively, with 17 bases between them. Germline V gene data show CDR1 as ENHRY and CDR2 as SYGVKD. The DNA of the CDR3 is TGTGCCATCAGTGAAGGCGCAGCCCTTTATGACACTGAAGCTTTCTTT. It translates to CAISEGAALYDTEAFF.

The chain combines TRBV5-1 with TRBJ2-1, with TRBD1 as a possible D gene (5 bases). The CDR3 totals 18 residues. Germline-derived CDR1 and CDR2 are SGHRS and YFSETQ. The V end lost 0 bases, the J end lost 2 bases, and 18 bases lay between the germline ends. CDR3 loop: CASSLEGVLVTAYNEQFF. CDR3 in DNA: TGCGCCAGCAGCTTGGAAGGCGTGTTGGTGACAGCCTACAATGAGCAGTTCTTC.

The chain has TRBV6-2 or TRBV6-3 and TRBJ2-7, with 8 bases aligning to TRBD2. Trimming at V came to 8 bases and at J to 5 bases, leaving 14 bases not matched to a gene. The CDR3 runs 15 residues. From germline, CDR1 is MNHEY and CDR2 SVGEGT. The CDR3 bases are TGTGCCAGCGATCAAGGAGTAGCGGGGAACCACGAGCAGTACGTC. It is translated as CASDQGVAGNHEQYV.

The chain joins TRBV5-5 to TRBJ1-1; 7 bases map to TRBD1. The CDR3 totals 16 residues. J lost 0 bases, V lost 3 bases, and 8 bases had no gene match. Looked up from germline, CDR1 is SGHKS and CDR2 is YYEKEE (reference sequence). Here the CDR3 DNA reads TGTGCCAGCAGCTCGGACAGGACTAGGATGAACACTGAAGCTTTCTTT. Protein product: CASSSDRTRMNTEAFF. Full variable domain (missing parts from reference TRBV5-5 and TRBJ1-1): DAGVTQSPTHLIKTRGQQVTLRCSPISGHKSVSWYQQVLGQGPQFIFQYYEKEERGRGNFPDRFSARQFPNYSSELNVNALLLGDSALYLCASSSDRTRMNTEAFFGQGTRLTVV.

The chain uses TRBV20-1 and TRBJ1-1; D gene unclear. Trimming took 2 bases from V and 1 from J, leaving 8 bases between them. This CDR3 has 13 residues. Looked up from germline, CDR1 is DFQATT and CDR2 is SNEGSKA (reference sequence). CDR3 in DNA: TGCAGTGCTAGAACCGGTAGGAACACTGAAGCTTTCTTT. This encodes CSARTGRNTEAFF.

This clonotype has only a few counts. The genes are TRBV7-6 and TRBJ2-1; possibly TRBD1 or TRBD2 for D (6 bases each). CDR1 and CDR2 from the germline V gene are SGHVS and FNYEAQ. V lost 1 base to trimming and J lost 7 bases, with 17 bases between them. The CDR3 loop spans 16 amino acids. The CDR3 region is CASSLGRGREKNEQFF. DNA for the CDR3: TGTGCCAGCAGCTTAGGTCGGGGGCGAGAAAAGAATGAGCAGTTCTTC.

The chain employs TRBV4-1 and TRBJ2-1, with 8 bases fitting TRBD2. The germline V gene has CDR1 MGHRA and CDR2 YSYEKL. With V trimmed by 0 bases and J by 9 bases, 13 bases remained unmatched. The CDR3 has 17 amino acids. The CDR3 DNA sequence: TGCGCCAGCAGCCAAGACTCGGGGGGGGTTCTAAATCTTGAGCAGTTCTTC. Translating it yields CASSQDSGGVLNLEQFF.

The table lists this clonotype with many counts. The chain joins TRBV28 to TRBJ2-3, with D perhaps TRBD2 (5 bases). CDR1 is MDHEN and CDR2 is SYDVKM in the germline V gene. The CDR3 sequence is 14 residues long. The V gene lost 5 bases and the J gene lost 3 bases, with 12 bases spanning the gap. The CDR3 coding sequence is TGTGCCAGCAGTCCTTCCGGGGAGACAGATACGCAGTATTTT. Residues: CASSPSGETDTQYF.

This chain joins TRBV7-9 and TRBJ1-2; 9 positions match TRBD1. The germline gives CDR1 SEHNR, CDR2 FQNEAQ (reference sequence). Trimming cost V 5 bases and J 6 bases; bases outside gene matches: 4. The CDR3 spans 13 residues. The CDR3 DNA sequence: TGTGCCAGCAGCGCCCGGACAGGGGATGGCTACACCTTC. It codes for CASSARTGDGYTF.